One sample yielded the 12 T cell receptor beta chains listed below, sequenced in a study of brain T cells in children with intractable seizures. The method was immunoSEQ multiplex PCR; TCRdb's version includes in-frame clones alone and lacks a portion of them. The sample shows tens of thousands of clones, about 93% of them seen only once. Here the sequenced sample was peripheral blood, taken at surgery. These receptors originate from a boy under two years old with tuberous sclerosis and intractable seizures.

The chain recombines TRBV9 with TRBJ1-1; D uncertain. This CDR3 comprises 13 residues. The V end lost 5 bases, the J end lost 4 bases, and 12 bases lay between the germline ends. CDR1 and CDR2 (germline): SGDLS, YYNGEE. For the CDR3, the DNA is TGTGCCAGCAGACAAGTGCTCGGCACTGAAGCTTTCTTT. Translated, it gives CASRQVLGTEAFF.

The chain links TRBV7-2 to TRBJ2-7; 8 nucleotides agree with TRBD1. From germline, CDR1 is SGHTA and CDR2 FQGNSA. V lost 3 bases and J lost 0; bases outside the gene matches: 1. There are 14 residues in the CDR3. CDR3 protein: CASSLDRDSYEQYF. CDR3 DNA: TGTGCCAGCAGCTTGGACAGGGACTCCTACGAGCAGTACTTC.

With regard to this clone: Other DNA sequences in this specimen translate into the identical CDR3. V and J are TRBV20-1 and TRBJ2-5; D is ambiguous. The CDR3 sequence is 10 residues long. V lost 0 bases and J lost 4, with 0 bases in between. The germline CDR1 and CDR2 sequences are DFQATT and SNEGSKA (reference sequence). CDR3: CSAREETQYF. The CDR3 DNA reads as TGCAGTGCTAGAGAAGAGACCCAGTACTTC.

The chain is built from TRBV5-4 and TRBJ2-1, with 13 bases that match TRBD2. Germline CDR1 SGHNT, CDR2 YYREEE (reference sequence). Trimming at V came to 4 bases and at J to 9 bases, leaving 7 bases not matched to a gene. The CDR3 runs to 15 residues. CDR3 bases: TGTGCCAGCAGCGCCGGACTAGCGGGAGTTAGTGAGCAGTTCTTC. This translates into CASSAGLAGVSEQFF.

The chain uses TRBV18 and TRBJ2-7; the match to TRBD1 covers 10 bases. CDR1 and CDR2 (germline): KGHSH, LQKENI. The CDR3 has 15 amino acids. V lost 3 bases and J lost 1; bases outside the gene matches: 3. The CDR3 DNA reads TGTGCCAGCTCACCGAGGACAGGGGGTTCCTACGAGCAGTACTTC. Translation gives CASSPRTGGSYEQYF.

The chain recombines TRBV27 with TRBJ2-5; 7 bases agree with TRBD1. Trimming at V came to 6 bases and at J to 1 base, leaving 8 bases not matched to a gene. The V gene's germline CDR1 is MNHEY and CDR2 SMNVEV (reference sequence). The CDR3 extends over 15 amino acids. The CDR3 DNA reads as TGTGCCAGCAGCCAGGAGACAGGGTCCCAAGAGACCCAGTACTTC. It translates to CASSQETGSQETQYF.

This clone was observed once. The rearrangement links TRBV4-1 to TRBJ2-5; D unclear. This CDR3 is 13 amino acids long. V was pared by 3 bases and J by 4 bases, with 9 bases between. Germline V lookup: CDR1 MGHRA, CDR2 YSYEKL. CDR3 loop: CASSHVPLETQYF. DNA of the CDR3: TGCGCCAGCAGCCACGTGCCTTTAGAGACCCAGTACTTC.

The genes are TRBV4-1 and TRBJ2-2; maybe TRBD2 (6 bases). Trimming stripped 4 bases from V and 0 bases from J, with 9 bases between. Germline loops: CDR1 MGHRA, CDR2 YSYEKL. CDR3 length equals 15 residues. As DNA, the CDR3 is TGCGCCAGCAGCCGCGGGACGACGAACACCGGGGAGCTGTTTTTT. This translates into CASSRGTTNTGELFF.

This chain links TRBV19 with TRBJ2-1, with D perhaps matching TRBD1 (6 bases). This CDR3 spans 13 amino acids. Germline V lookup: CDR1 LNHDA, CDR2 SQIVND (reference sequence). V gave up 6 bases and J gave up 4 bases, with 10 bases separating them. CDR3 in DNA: TGTGCCAGTAGAACGGACAGTTACAATGAGCAGTTCTTC. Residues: CASRTDSYNEQFF.

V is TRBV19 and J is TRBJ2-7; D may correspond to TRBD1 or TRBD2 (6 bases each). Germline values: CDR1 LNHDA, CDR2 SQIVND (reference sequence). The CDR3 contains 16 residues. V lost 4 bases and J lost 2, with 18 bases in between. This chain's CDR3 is CASSSPGGHLTYEQYF. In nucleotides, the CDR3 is TGTGCCAGTAGTAGTCCCGGGGGACATCTCACCTACGAGCAGTACTTC.

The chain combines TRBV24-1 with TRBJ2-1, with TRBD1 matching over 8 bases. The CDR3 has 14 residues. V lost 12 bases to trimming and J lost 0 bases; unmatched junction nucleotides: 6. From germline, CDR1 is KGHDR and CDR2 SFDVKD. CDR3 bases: TGTGCCCCTTGGACAGGGAGCTCCTACAATGAGCAGTTCTTC. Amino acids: CAPWTGSSYNEQFF.

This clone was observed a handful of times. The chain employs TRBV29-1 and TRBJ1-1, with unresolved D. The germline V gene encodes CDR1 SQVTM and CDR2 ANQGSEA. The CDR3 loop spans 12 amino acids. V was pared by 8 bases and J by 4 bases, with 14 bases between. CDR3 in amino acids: CSLISDGTEAFF. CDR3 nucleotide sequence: TGCAGCCTTATCAGCGATGGCACTGAAGCTTTCTTT.